This T cell receptor beta chain was recovered during a study of identical twins. Study conclusions and caveats: Recombination models fit unrelated individuals' TCR alpha sharing but underestimated twins'. Invariant MAIT and iNKT cells could partly confound zero-insertion analyses. The abundant beta clonotypes from cord blood had fewer insertions, and memory repertoires had none of this.

For this clonotype: Its antigen is unidentified.

Germline V gene sequence: CDR1 DFQATT, CDR2 SNEGSKA (reference sequence). This CDR3 is built from 14 residues. With V trimmed by 4 bases and J by 4 bases, 7 bases remained unmatched. Unique molecular identifiers were present on the cDNA, and a universal primer site came from template switching. TCRdb recomputed calls from the 5' RACE reads with MiXCR, one row per CDR3 protein. The repertoire consists of 570,000 or so distinct CDR3 sequences, with 9.6% occurring once and the leading ten covering 3%. This sample was also put to use in a study of yellow fever vaccine responses in identical twins.

The sequencing input was PBMCs. The receptor's source is a woman younger than 35 in good health. The rearrangement links TRBV20-1 to TRBJ2-7; 10 bases map to TRBD1. The CDR3 DNA is TGCAGTGCTATCCGGGACAGGGGAAGGTACGAGCAGTACTTC. Amino acid sequence: CSAIRDRGRYEQYF.